The 3 T cell receptor beta chains below all came from one sample that was sequenced in a study of regulatory T cells in long-lasting Graves disease. Time point specified: newly diagnosed GD, antithyroid drugs for less than 3 months. Researchers made the TCR library from RNA that was extracted from PBMCs. The TCR beta library used iRepertoire HTBI primers with Arm-PCR amplification of CDR3. TCRdb fed the multiplex PCR reads into MiXCR, producing one record per CDR3 protein. The profile covers approximately 440,000 distinct CDR3 sequences, with about 16% appearing a single time and more than 9% taken by the ten largest. These same data were also listed under a study on T cells in Graves' hyperthyroidism and ophthalmopathy.

This specimen was peripheral blood mononuclear cells (PBMCs), taken at new diagnosis, from a patient treated with antithyroid drugs. The origin of the receptors is a man aged 40-55 years with Graves disease.

Here the CDR3 reads CASSMSGSYSNQPQHF. The CDR3 nucleotides read TGTGCCAGTAGTATGAGCGGTTCTTATAGCAATCAGCCCCAGCATTTT. The V gene is TRBV19, the J gene TRBJ1-5; unclear D gene. Germline CDR1 LNHDA, CDR2 SQIVND (reference sequence). The CDR3 runs to 16 residues. V shed 3 bases and J shed 0 bases, with 12 bases lying between them.

This clonotype has a count of ten or more. The chain carries TRBV28 and TRBJ2-2, with 8 bases that match TRBD1. The germline gives CDR1 MDHEN, CDR2 SYDVKM. The CDR3 contains 17 residues. Trimming removed 8 bases from V and 5 bases from J; junction bases left unmatched: 16. This chain's CDR3 is CASQRSGQGVLTGELFF. Written as DNA, the CDR3 is TGTGCCAGCCAAAGATCCGGACAGGGAGTCTTGACCGGGGAGCTGTTTTTT.

This chain uses TRBV28 with TRBJ1-1; D is undetermined. The ends were cut back, 3 bases at V and 0 bases at J, with 8 bases in the middle. The CDR3 runs 14 residues. The germline V gene encodes CDR1 MDHEN and CDR2 SYDVKM. In nucleotides, the CDR3 is TGTGCCAGCAGTTTTATAGCTATGAACACTGAAGCTTTCTTT. It encodes CASSFIAMNTEAFF.